In this sample, the clone carrying this T cell receptor (beta chain) turned up a few times. Its antigen is unknown. The repertoire was sequenced with immunoSEQ multiplex PCR; TCRdb's copy has only in-frame clones and lacks some. The sample consists of 77,000 or so clones, less than 95% of them appearing once. The CDR3 loop spans 17 amino acids. The junction had 14 bases not matched to a gene; V was cut back by 5 bases and J by 6 bases. Germline assignment: CDR1 MDHEN and CDR2 SYDVKM. These data belong to a study of OX40 agonist ivuxolimab in advanced cancers. Regarding the study as a whole: CD8+ T cells were the subset that, on average, had more expanded clones than CD4+. Researchers did not establish what antigens the expanded peripheral T cells target.

The TCR sequence derives from an adult with an advanced solid tumor such as melanoma, head and neck, liver or kidney cancer. Sequenced here: CD4+ or CD8+ T cells sorted from blood, sampled in a trial of the OX40 agonist ivuxolimab. The gene calls are TRBV28 and TRBJ2-2; 8 nucleotides agree with TRBD1. This CDR3 is CASSDPGQGPRPGELFF. DNA for the CDR3: TGTGCCAGCAGTGACCCCGGACAGGGCCCTAGGCCCGGGGAGCTGTTTTTT.